The 23 T cell receptor beta chains presented below share a single source sample, sequenced in a study of neurological immune-mediated disorders. In TCRdb, the 5' RACE reads were re-called with MiXCR into one record per CDR3 protein. The data contain some 54,000 distinct CDR3 sequences, about 10% of them singletons. Time point of the sample: longitudinal time-point 1 (baseline). Source material: PBMCs. The receptors shown here come from a male donor with HTLV-1-associated myelopathy (HAM/TSP).

This sequence joins TRBV18 and TRBJ2-7, with 9 positions matching TRBD1. The junction had 7 bases not matched to a gene; V was cut back by 7 bases and J by 6 bases. The germline V gene has CDR1 KGHSH and CDR2 LQKENI. The CDR3 consists of 13 residues. The CDR3 sequence: CASCRDRASEQYF. CDR3 nucleotide sequence: TGTGCCAGCTGCCGGGACAGGGCATCCGAGCAGTACTTC.

This clonotype was seen ten or more times. This chain links TRBV20-1 with TRBJ1-5; no reliable D call. Germline loops: CDR1 DFQATT, CDR2 SNEGSKA (reference sequence). V shed 8 bases and J shed 2 bases, with 13 bases lying between them. The CDR3 spans 13 residues. The DNA for the CDR3 is TGCAGTAAAGCGGCGGGTGGCAATCAGCCCCAGCATTTT. The encoded protein is CSKAAGGNQPQHF.

This clonotype was detected many times. The chain employs TRBV5-6 and TRBJ2-4; 9 bases line up with TRBD1. The CDR3 loop spans 16 amino acids. After removal of 0 bases from V and 4 bases from J, the junction contained 5 bases not matched to a gene. Germline V CDR1 and CDR2: SGHDT, YYEEEE. Written as DNA, the CDR3 is TGTGCCAGCAGCTTGGTAGGACAGGGGCCAAAAAACATTCAGTACTTC. As protein: CASSLVGQGPKNIQYF.

The table lists this clonotype with many counts. The chain recombines TRBV28 with TRBJ1-5; 9 positions agree with TRBD1. This CDR3 spans 15 amino acids. Trimming at V came to 2 bases and at J to 6 bases, leaving 5 bases not matched to a gene. Germline lookup yields CDR1 MDHEN and CDR2 SYDVKM. This CDR3 reads CASSLPDRGSQPQHF. In DNA, the CDR3 is TGTGCCAGCAGTTTACCCGACAGGGGGAGTCAGCCCCAGCATTTT.

This clonotype was detected ten times or more. The J gene is TRBJ2-6, the V gene TRBV6-5; 9 bases agree with TRBD1. The CDR3 sequence is 17 residues long. CDR1 and CDR2 from the germline V gene are MNHEY and SVGAGI. V gave up 6 bases and J gave up 1 base; unmatched junction bases: 7. The CDR3 here is CASSRGQGWSGANVLTF. The CDR3 DNA reads TGTGCCAGCAGCCGAGGACAGGGGTGGTCTGGGGCCAACGTCCTGACTTTC.

The table lists this clonotype with many counts. The chain joins TRBV5-1 to TRBJ2-3, with D unclear. This CDR3 has 12 amino acids. V lost 0 bases and J lost 4, with 3 bases in between. The germline V gene has CDR1 SGHRS and CDR2 YFSETQ. CDR3 region: CASSLESDTQYF. Here the CDR3 DNA reads TGCGCCAGCAGCTTGGAATCAGATACGCAGTATTTT.

This chain joins TRBV7-2 and TRBJ1-1; no clear D gene. The germline V gene encodes CDR1 SGHTA and CDR2 FQGNSA. The CDR3 is 15 amino acids. V lost 1 base and J 6 bases, leaving 15 bases between the germline ends. The CDR3 is CASSLGRRAVAEAFF. In DNA form, the CDR3 reads TGTGCCAGCAGCTTAGGGAGAAGGGCAGTCGCTGAAGCTTTCTTT. Drawing the rest from reference TRBV7-2 and TRBJ1-1, the complete variable domain is GAGVSQSPSNKVTEKGKDVELRCDPISGHTALYWYRQSLGQGLEFLIYFQGNSAPDKSGLPSDRFSAERTGGSVSTLTIQRTQQEDSAVYLCASSLGRRAVAEAFFGQGTRLTVV.

This clonotype was counted many times. This chain joins TRBV12-3 or TRBV12-4 and TRBJ2-3; TRBD2 agrees at 7 bases. J was trimmed by 3 bases and V by 6 bases; bases with no gene match: 12. This CDR3 spans 16 amino acids. CDR3 in amino acids: CASRPPASGRTDTQYF. DNA of the CDR3: TGTGCCAGCAGACCGCCCGCTAGCGGACGTACAGATACGCAGTATTTT.

As DNA, the CDR3 is TGCAGTGCTAGAGAAGGCTACAATGAGCAGTTCTTC. Protein: CSAREGYNEQFF. This chain links TRBV20-1 with TRBJ2-1; D gene uncertain. With 0 bases removed from V and 3 bases from J, the gap between germline ends came to 3 bases. Germline V gene lookup returns CDR1 DFQATT and CDR2 SNEGSKA (reference sequence). The CDR3 runs to 12 residues.

This clonotype was detected many times. V and J are TRBV6-5 and TRBJ2-7; D not resolved. CDR1 and CDR2 from the germline V gene are MNHEY and SVGAGI. Trimming left V 5 bases short and J 0 bases short, with 14 bases between. CDR3 length: 15 residues. The CDR3 protein is CASSHQTSGSYEQYF. CDR3 bases: TGTGCCAGCAGTCACCAGACCTCAGGCTCCTACGAGCAGTACTTC.

In its sample, this clonotype was seen many times. J is TRBJ2-1 and V is TRBV6-1, with D maybe TRBD1 (7 bases). The CDR3 totals 17 residues. V was clipped by 2 bases and J by 2 bases, with 16 bases between them. Germline V gives CDR1 MNHNS, CDR2 SASEGT. CDR3 nucleotide sequence: TGTGCCAGCAGTGAAAGGGTCAGGGGGGTCGCCTACAATGAGCAGTTCTTC. Protein product: CASSERVRGVAYNEQFF.

This clonotype appeared many times. The V call is TRBV4-1, the J call TRBJ2-1; D may be TRBD1 or TRBD2 (5 bases each). V lost 2 bases, J lost 4 bases, and 12 bases lay in between. Germline CDR1 is MGHRA and CDR2 is YSYEKL. The CDR3 is made up of 15 amino acids. This CDR3 reads CASSQSRDVYNEQFF. The CDR3 DNA sequence: TGCGCCAGCAGCCAATCCCGGGACGTATACAATGAGCAGTTCTTC.

To note about this clonotype: A much larger clone differs by one base, so this may be a read error. This sequence joins TRBV28 and TRBJ2-7, with a tentative D call TRBD2 (5 bases). V was clipped by 8 bases and J by 6 bases, with 17 bases between them. Per the germline V gene, CDR1 is MDHEN and CDR2 is SYDVKM. The CDR3 consists of 13 residues. The CDR3 reads CASSSTLPLEQYF. CDR3 DNA sequence: TGTGCCAGCTCTAGCACGCTACCCCTCGAGCAGTACTTC.

There are many counts of this clonotype. V is TRBV7-8 and J is TRBJ1-1; D remains ambiguous. CDR3 length: 15 amino acids. Trimming cost V 3 bases and J 1 base, with 12 bases left between them. In germline, CDR1 is SGHVS, CDR2 FQNEAQ. CDR3 sequence: CASSLTSRANTEAFF. The CDR3 bases are TGTGCCAGCAGCTTGACATCTCGGGCGAACACTGAAGCTTTCTTT.

This clonotype was counted many times. The V and J genes are TRBV3-1 and TRBJ1-1; TRBD1 aligns across 7 bases. This CDR3 spans 13 amino acids. CDR1 and CDR2 from the germline V gene are LGHDT and YNNKEL (reference sequence). The V gene end was trimmed by 5 bases and the J gene end by 7 bases; junction bases not matched to a gene: 7. In DNA, the CDR3 is TGTGCCAGCAGCTTCACCCGACAGGGTGAAGCTTTCTTT. It is translated as CASSFTRQGEAFF.

Ten or more counts support this clonotype. V usage is TRBV6-2 or TRBV6-3 and J usage is TRBJ1-6; D remains unclear. Germline-derived CDR1 and CDR2 are MNHEY and SVGEGT. The CDR3 is 15 amino acids. Trimming cost V 2 bases and J 3 bases, with 8 bases left between them. CDR3 sequence: CASSYMGNYNSPLHF. The CDR3 DNA sequence: TGTGCCAGCAGTTACATGGGGAACTATAATTCACCCCTCCACTTT.

At least ten counts were recorded for this clonotype. The DNA of the CDR3 is TGCAGTGCCACAGGGGACAGTAATCAGCCCCAGCATTTT. Translation: CSATGDSNQPQHF. This chain uses TRBV20-1 with TRBJ1-5; 7 nucleotides align to TRBD1. The ends lost 6 bases at V and 4 bases at J; junction bases unmatched: 6. Per germline, CDR1 DFQATT and CDR2 SNEGSKA (reference sequence). There are 13 residues in the CDR3.

This clonotype was observed at least ten times. The rearrangement uses TRBV27 and TRBJ1-5; TRBD1 aligns across 8 bases. The CDR3 length is 15 residues. Germline CDR1 and CDR2: MNHEY and SMNVEV (reference sequence). V lost 6 bases and J lost 7; bases outside the gene matches: 11. CDR3 protein: CASRQDREEGQPQHF. CDR3 nucleotides: TGTGCCAGCAGACAGGACAGGGAAGAAGGCCAGCCCCAGCATTTT.

This clonotype was seen ten or more times. This chain connects TRBV5-1 to TRBJ2-1; D might be TRBD1 or TRBD2, each matching 5 bases. The CDR3 is 16 residues long. Germline-derived CDR1 and CDR2 are SGHRS and YFSETQ. The V gene lost 0 bases and the J gene lost 4 bases, with 14 bases spanning the gap. CDR3 sequence: CASSLGGTMGYNEQFF. The CDR3 nucleotides read TGCGCCAGCAGCTTGGGGGGGACGATGGGGTACAATGAGCAGTTCTTC. The whole variable domain, remainder taken from reference TRBV5-1 and TRBJ2-1, is KAGVTQTPRYLIKTRGQQVTLSCSPISGHRSVSWYQQTPGQGLQFLFEYFSETQRNKGNFPGRFSGRQFSNSRSEMNVSTLELGDSALYLCASSLGGTMGYNEQFFGPGTRLTVL.

This clonotype was seen ten or more times. This chain joins TRBV5-5 and TRBJ1-5; the match to TRBD1 covers 7 bases. The germline V gene has CDR1 SGHKS and CDR2 YYEKEE (reference sequence). This CDR3 has 15 amino acids. V lost 4 bases and J lost 3; bases outside the gene matches: 7. The CDR3 is CASSPEGAVNQPQHF. The CDR3 nucleotides read TGTGCCAGCAGCCCCGAGGGGGCGGTCAATCAGCCCCAGCATTTT.

The sample holds many counts of this clonotype. This rearrangement joins TRBV20-1 to TRBJ2-1; 11 bases agree with TRBD2. The CDR3 length is 15 residues. V trimming: 6 bases; J trimming: 7 bases; junction bases outside the gene matches: 11. Looked up from germline, CDR1 is DFQATT and CDR2 is SNEGSKA (reference sequence). The CDR3 DNA is TGCAGTGCGTCTGACTATAGCGGGGGGGCGAATGAGCAGTTCTTC. Translating it yields CSASDYSGGANEQFF.

The genes are TRBV15 and TRBJ1-5; a possible D gene is TRBD1 (5 bases). The V end lost 2 bases, the J end lost 4 bases, and 15 bases lay between the germline ends. This CDR3 comprises 16 residues. Germline CDR1 and CDR2: LNHNV and YYDKDF (reference sequence). The DNA for the CDR3 is TGTGCCACCAGCAGATGGACCGGGACGGGAAATCAGCCCCAGCATTTT. Translated: CATSRWTGTGNQPQHF.

This clonotype was recorded many times. The chain joins TRBV7-8 to TRBJ2-5, with TRBD2 identical over 9 bases. Germline values: CDR1 SGHVS, CDR2 FQNEAQ. The CDR3 has 16 residues. J lost 7 bases, V lost 4 bases, and 13 bases had no gene match. The CDR3 here is CASSSHGLAWEATQYF. Here the CDR3 DNA reads TGTGCCAGCAGCTCGCACGGACTAGCGTGGGAGGCGACCCAGTACTTC.